This passage covers 27 T cell receptor beta chains from one sample sequenced in a study of CD8 T cells in Susac syndrome. The RNA input was roughly 0.45 to 1 ug, and it was reverse transcribed with random hexamers. MiXCR, run by TCRdb on the immunoSEQ multiplex PCR reads, gives a single entry per CDR3 protein. Counted here are roughly 200,000 distinct CDR3 sequences, approximately 94% occurring once; the ten biggest clones make up approximately 0.1%. The sample was CD4+ T cells from PBMCs. The receptors originated from a human donor in good health.

The rearrangement links TRBV20-1 to TRBJ1-5, with D tentatively TRBD1 (5 bases). Germline-derived CDR1 and CDR2 are DFQATT and SNEGSKA (reference sequence). The CDR3 is made up of 13 amino acids. V lost 5 bases and J 1 base, leaving 9 bases between the germline ends. CDR3 region: CSALDKSNQPQHF. CDR3 in DNA: TGCAGTGCTCTGGACAAAAGCAATCAGCCCCAGCATTTT.

The chain links TRBV29-1 to TRBJ2-5, with 12 bases matching TRBD2. The CDR3 is made up of 14 amino acids. With 6 bases clipped from V and 5 bases from J, the junction kept 7 bases outside the gene matches. Germline CDR1 and CDR2: SQVTM and ANQGSEA. CDR3 in amino acids: CSVVGLAGFETQYF. The CDR3 nucleotides are TGCAGCGTAGTTGGACTAGCGGGATTTGAGACCCAGTACTTC.

The gene calls are TRBV9 and TRBJ2-5, with TRBD2 matching 9 bases. The CDR3 spans 16 residues. Per germline, CDR1 SGDLS and CDR2 YYNGEE. V lost 0 bases to trimming and J lost 4 bases; unmatched junction nucleotides: 7. This CDR3 reads CASSVGQGLARETQYF. CDR3 coding DNA: TGTGCCAGCAGCGTAGGACAGGGACTAGCACGAGAGACCCAGTACTTC.

The chain recombines TRBV28 with TRBJ1-1, with D perhaps matching TRBD1 (5 bases). This CDR3 contains 15 residues. CDR1 and CDR2 from the germline V gene are MDHEN and SYDVKM. V lost 6 bases, J lost 0 bases, and 14 bases lay in between. For the CDR3, the DNA is TGTGCCAGCAGCCCTCAGGGAAGGGTGAACACTGAAGCTTTCTTT. Translating it yields CASSPQGRVNTEAFF.

The V and J genes are TRBV3-1 and TRBJ2-7, with a weak D call TRBD2 (6 bases). CDR1 LGHDT and CDR2 YNNKEL come from the germline V gene (reference sequence). V shed 1 base and J shed 6 bases, with 10 bases lying between them. CDR3 length: 13 residues. CDR3 sequence reads: CASSQARTTEQYF. As DNA, the CDR3 is TGTGCCAGCAGCCAAGCCCGGACTACCGAGCAGTACTTC.

V and J are TRBV27 and TRBJ2-7, with 9 bases matching TRBD2. This CDR3 contains 13 residues. Germline V CDR1 and CDR2: MNHEY, SMNVEV (reference sequence). CDR3 bases: TGTGGGGGGGCTAGCGGGACCTCCTACGAGCAGTACTTC. This codes for CGGASGTSYEQYF.

The J gene is TRBJ2-7, the V gene TRBV7-2, with TRBD1 matching over 7 bases. The CDR3 runs 13 residues. CDR1 and CDR2 from the germline V gene are SGHTA and FQGNSA. V dropped 4 bases and J dropped 6; count of bases not matched to a gene: 6. The DNA for the CDR3 is TGTGCCAGCAGCTCTGGACAGGTGCGCGAGCAGTACTTC. Residues: CASSSGQVREQYF.

This clonotype came up once. The rearrangement uses TRBV6-6 and TRBJ2-6; D is ambiguous. From germline, CDR1 is MNHNY and CDR2 SVGAGI (reference sequence). This CDR3 has 14 residues. V was cut by 6 bases and J by 1 base, with 7 bases left in between. In nucleotides, the CDR3 is TGTGCCAGCAGGGCCCGTTCTGGGGCCAACGTCCTGACTTTC. This sequence encodes CASRARSGANVLTF.

This chain uses TRBV29-1 with TRBJ2-1, with D possibly matching TRBD2 (6 bases). The germline CDR1 and CDR2 sequences are SQVTM and ANQGSEA. Trimming took 8 bases from V and 6 from J, leaving 11 bases between them. This CDR3 spans 11 amino acids. The CDR3 sequence is CSHGSSNEQFF. The CDR3 nucleotides read TGCAGCCACGGGAGTAGCAATGAGCAGTTCTTC.

The genes are TRBV14 and TRBJ2-3; 8 bases are a match to TRBD1. Germline V gene lookup returns CDR1 SGHDN and CDR2 FVKESK. This CDR3 is 16 amino acids long. The junction had 7 bases not matched to a gene; V was cut back by 0 bases and J by 5 bases. CDR3 sequence (DNA): TGTGCCAGCAGCCAAGAGGGCAGGGGGCGCGTAGATACGCAGTATTTT. Amino acids: CASSQEGRGRVDTQYF.

The rearrangement joins TRBV6-5 to TRBJ1-1, with TRBD1 matching over 7 bases. The CDR3 spans 12 residues. The germline V gene encodes CDR1 MNHEY and CDR2 SVGAGI. V shed 10 bases, J shed 5 bases, and the junction held 7 bases outside the gene matches. CDR3 nucleotide sequence: TGTGCCACTCAAGACAGGGCAACTGAAGCTTTCTTT. Translation gives CATQDRATEAFF.

The chain recombines TRBV20-1 with TRBJ2-3, with D possibly matching TRBD2 (6 bases). This CDR3 comprises 15 residues. CDR1 is DFQATT, CDR2 SNEGSKA, per germline (reference sequence). V gave up 1 base and J gave up 3 bases, with 14 bases separating them. CDR3 nucleotides: TGCAGTGCTAGAGGCGAAGCAGGGACTACAGATACGCAGTATTTT. It specifies CSARGEAGTTDTQYF.

The rearrangement uses TRBV6-2 or TRBV6-3 and TRBJ1-1, with D tentatively TRBD1 (5 bases). Looked up from germline, CDR1 is MNHEY and CDR2 is SVGEGT. V lost 2 bases and J 6 bases, leaving 13 bases between the germline ends. This CDR3 spans 14 amino acids. The CDR3 is CASSYAGGVAEAFF. In nucleotides, the CDR3 is TGTGCCAGCAGTTACGCAGGAGGGGTTGCTGAAGCTTTCTTT.

The V call is TRBV6-5, the J call TRBJ1-5; D may be TRBD1 (6 bases). The germline V gene has CDR1 MNHEY and CDR2 SVGAGI. Trimming took 5 bases from V and 5 from J, leaving 10 bases between them. The CDR3 is made up of 13 amino acids. The CDR3 loop reads CASSRRTDQPQHF. CDR3 coding DNA: TGTGCCAGCAGTAGGAGGACAGATCAGCCCCAGCATTTT.

This clonotype showed up many times. V is TRBV28 and J is TRBJ2-1; D unclear. Germline V gene lookup returns CDR1 MDHEN and CDR2 SYDVKM. V lost 3 bases and J 7 bases, leaving 4 bases between the germline ends. The CDR3 covers 11 residues. CDR3 region: CASSLGNEQFF. The CDR3 bases are TGTGCCAGCAGTTTGGGGAATGAGCAGTTCTTC.

A remark on this clonotype: No conserved phenylalanine or tryptophan ends this CDR3, so it is likely a read error. This chain connects TRBV28 to TRBJ2-3; the D is unclear. Trimming removed 4 bases from V and 0 bases from J, with 8 bases in between. This CDR3 region has 14 residues. Germline loops: CDR1 MDHEN, CDR2 SYDVKM. In nucleotides, the CDR3 is TGTGCCAGCAGTTCGGTCTTCAGCACAGATACGCAGTATCTT. Its protein product is CASSSVFSTDTQYL.

This clonotype was counted only a few times. This CDR3 is CASRGIQETQYF. CDR3 bases: TGTGCCAGCAGGGGCATCCAAGAGACCCAGTACTTC. The chain joins TRBV25-1 to TRBJ2-5; no firm D call. The germline V gene encodes CDR1 MGHDK and CDR2 SYGVNS. The CDR3 loop spans 12 amino acids. The V end lost 6 bases, the J end lost 1 base, and 6 bases lay between the germline ends.

The J gene is TRBJ1-1, the V gene TRBV7-9; 7 bases align to TRBD1. The V and J ends lost 8 bases and 0 bases, in that order; junction bases with no gene match: 6. CDR3 length: 14 amino acids. Germline loops: CDR1 SEHNR, CDR2 FQNEAQ (reference sequence). The CDR3 region is CASGRDRVNTEAFF. CDR3 nucleotides: TGTGCCAGCGGAAGAGACAGGGTGAACACTGAAGCTTTCTTT.

This clonotype was seen only once. The chain combines TRBV29-1 with TRBJ2-3; 11 nucleotides line up with TRBD1. The V and J ends lost 6 bases and 3 bases, in that order; junction bases with no gene match: 5. The length of the CDR3 is 14 residues. CDR1 is SQVTM, CDR2 ANQGSEA, per germline. The CDR3 DNA is TGCAGCGTGGGACAGGGGGGAGTAACAGATACGCAGTATTTT. Residues: CSVGQGGVTDTQYF.

The rearrangement joins TRBV6-2 or TRBV6-3 to TRBJ2-3; D tentatively reads TRBD1 or TRBD2 (5 bases each). Trimming stripped 5 bases from V and 4 bases from J, with 16 bases between. The CDR3 runs to 15 residues. Germline lookup yields CDR1 MNHEY and CDR2 SVGEGT. CDR3: CASSDGTTRADTQYF. The DNA of the CDR3 is TGTGCCAGCAGTGATGGGACGACCCGCGCAGATACGCAGTATTTT.

V gene TRBV20-1 combines with J gene TRBJ2-3; D is perhaps TRBD2 (7 bases). V lost 0 bases and J lost 2, with 15 bases in between. Germline CDR1 is DFQATT and CDR2 is SNEGSKA (reference sequence). This CDR3 has 16 residues. As DNA, the CDR3 is TGCAGTGCTAGAGATCCCTGGGGGGGCCTCACAGATACGCAGTATTTT. As protein: CSARDPWGGLTDTQYF.

This chain joins TRBV29-1 and TRBJ2-1; 9 positions match TRBD1. The CDR3 totals 13 residues. Germline V gene sequence: CDR1 SQVTM, CDR2 ANQGSEA. V was clipped by 4 bases and J by 3 bases; unmatched bases: 1. The CDR3, as DNA: TGCAGCGTTGGGACAGGGGTCTACAATGAGCAGTTCTTC. Translating it yields CSVGTGVYNEQFF.

J is TRBJ2-1 and V is TRBV7-3; possible D gene TRBD2, 6 bases. V lost 1 base and J 7 bases, leaving 17 bases between the germline ends. CDR3 length: 16 amino acids. Germline CDR1 and CDR2: SGHTA and FQGTGA. The CDR3 here is CASSLNRDPGGNEQFF. DNA for the CDR3: TGTGCCAGCAGCTTAAATCGGGACCCTGGAGGGAATGAGCAGTTCTTC.

This sequence joins TRBV6-4 and TRBJ2-3; no definite D call. The V gene lost 4 bases and the J gene lost 4 bases, with 12 bases spanning the gap. This CDR3 has 14 amino acids. Per germline, CDR1 MRHNA and CDR2 SNTAGT. The CDR3 reads CASSVEVFADTQYF. CDR3 in DNA: TGTGCCAGCAGTGTTGAGGTATTTGCAGATACGCAGTATTTT.

The chain is built from TRBV20-1 and TRBJ2-1; tentatively, D is TRBD2 (6 bases). Trimming shortened V by 6 bases and J by 6 bases, and 9 bases separated the two germline ends. The germline V gene encodes CDR1 DFQATT and CDR2 SNEGSKA (reference sequence). CDR3 length equals 11 residues. CDR3 loop: CSAVGSNEQFF. CDR3 in DNA: TGCAGTGCGGTCGGGAGCAATGAGCAGTTCTTC.

CDR3 residues: CASSQLWEKGGELFF. The CDR3 DNA reads TGTGCCAGCAGCCAATTGTGGGAGAAGGGCGGGGAGCTGTTTTTT. The genes are TRBV4-2 and TRBJ2-2; D is possibly TRBD2 (5 bases). The germline V gene encodes CDR1 LGHNA and CDR2 YNFKEQ. The V gene lost 2 bases and the J gene lost 7 bases, with 14 bases spanning the gap. CDR3 length equals 15 residues.

The chain joins TRBV6-6 to TRBJ2-6; 10 nucleotides match TRBD1. There are 16 residues in the CDR3. The V gene's germline CDR1 is MNHNY and CDR2 SVGAGI (reference sequence). V gave up 5 bases and J gave up 3 bases; unmatched junction bases: 4. CDR3 bases: TGTGCCAGCAGTGACAGGGGGCGCGGTGGGGCCAACGTCCTGACTTTC. Residues: CASSDRGRGGANVLTF.